This T cell receptor beta chain was sequenced during a study of regulatory T cells in long-lasting Graves disease. General study findings and limits: Persistent disease was characterized by preferential usage of TRBV28, TRBJ1-2 and TRBJ2-5. Persistent Graves' patients had lower TCR diversity than newly diagnosed ones.

TCR beta libraries were built with iRepertoire HTBI primers and Arm-PCR of CDR3 regions. TCRdb called the multiplex PCR reads again in MiXCR, with one record for every CDR3 protein. This repertoire shows about half a million distinct CDR3 sequences, approximately 23% found once; its top ten account for roughly 13%. Germline V CDR1 and CDR2: SGHTA, FQGNSA. The CDR3 covers 16 residues. Trimming stripped 2 bases from V and 4 bases from J, with 16 bases between. This sample's time point: persistent/refractory GD, antithyroid drugs over 5 years with positive TRAb. There was RNA extracted from PBMCs, and the TCR library was made from it. Nine milliliters of peripheral blood were taken and placed in EDTA tubes. About this clonotype itself: No antigen is known for it.

The V gene is TRBV7-2, the J gene TRBJ2-3, with D possibly being TRBD2 (6 bases). Material: peripheral blood mononuclear cells (PBMCs), obtained when the disease was refractory, from a patient treated with antithyroid drugs. The receptor was derived from a female donor with Graves disease. CDR3 sequence (DNA): TGTGCCAGCAGCTTAAGTAATGGCGGGACTTCAGATACGCAGTATTTT. Translation gives CASSLSNGGTSDTQYF.